One and the same sample provided the 29 T cell receptor beta chains below, sequenced in a study of shared clonotypes between healthy human individuals. Generated by immunoSEQ multiplex PCR, the TCRdb table keeps only in-frame clones and is missing some. The sample lists 2.3 million or so clones; over 90% were seen once. The sequencing sample was made of naive CD4+ T cells from PBMCs. Subset in this sample: CD45RA+ positively selected. Receptors originate from a man between 18 and 35 years old in good health. Some clones in this sample may be carry-over from other donors' samples.

The table lists this clone with a count of one. This chain connects TRBV9 to TRBJ2-7, with 11 bases matching TRBD2. This CDR3 is 15 amino acids long. V dropped 4 bases and J dropped 6; count of bases not matched to a gene: 9. Germline values: CDR1 SGDLS, CDR2 YYNGEE. DNA of the CDR3: TGTGCCAGCAGCAGTAGCGGGAGGGAAGGAGTCGAGCAGTACTTC. Amino acid sequence: CASSSSGREGVEQYF. Full variable domain (rest looked up from reference TRBV9 and TRBJ2-7): DSGVTQTPKHLITATGQRVTLRCSPRSGDLSVYWYQQSLDQGLQFLIQYYNGEERAKGNILERFSAQQFPDLHSELNLSSLELGDSALYFCASSSSGREGVEQYFGPGTRLTVT.

V is TRBV28 and J is TRBJ2-7; the D gene is possibly TRBD2 (5 bases). This CDR3 is 14 amino acids long. In germline, CDR1 is MDHEN, CDR2 SYDVKM. The V end was cut by 8 bases, the J end by 2 bases, with 16 bases between. The CDR3 region is CASSSRAPPYEQYF. CDR3 nucleotide sequence: TGTGCCAGCTCCTCGAGGGCCCCACCCTACGAGCAGTACTTC. Using reference TRBV28 and TRBJ2-7 for the parts outside the CDR3, the full variable domain is DVKVTQSSRYLVKRTGEKVFLECVQDMDHENMFWYRQDPGLGLRLIYFSYDVKMKEKGDIPEGYSVSREKKERFSLILESASTNQTSMYLCASSSRAPPYEQYFGPGTRLTVT.

V is TRBV4-1 and J is TRBJ2-3; TRBD2 matches at 7 bases. This CDR3 contains 15 residues. Germline CDR1 is MGHRA and CDR2 is YSYEKL. V lost 2 bases, J lost 4 bases, and 6 bases stayed unmatched. The CDR3 bases are TGCGCCAGCAGCCAACGGCCCGGACTAGCAGATACGCAGTATTTT. Encoded protein: CASSQRPGLADTQYF.

The chain recombines TRBV14 with TRBJ2-5, with no clear D. V gave up 1 base and J gave up 1 base, with 7 bases separating them. CDR1 SGHDN and CDR2 FVKESK come from the germline V gene. The CDR3 runs to 14 residues. CDR3 coding DNA: TGTGCCAGCAGCCAAGCGGAGTCCCAAGAGACCCAGTACTTC. Amino acid sequence: CASSQAESQETQYF.

The chain combines TRBV5-1 with TRBJ2-5, with a possible D match to TRBD2 (6 bases). The CDR3 totals 15 residues. CDR1 and CDR2 (germline): SGHRS, YFSETQ. V was shortened by 4 bases and J by 5 bases, with 18 bases between the two germline ends. CDR3 coding DNA: TGCGCCAGCAGCCCACCATTCGGGAGTGAGGAGACCCAGTACTTC. Amino acid sequence: CASSPPFGSEETQYF.

This chain connects TRBV7-9 to TRBJ2-1; D is uncertain. CDR1 is SEHNR, CDR2 FQNEAQ, per germline (reference sequence). Trimming left V 4 bases short and J 0 bases short, with 13 bases between. This CDR3 has 16 residues. The CDR3 spells CASSSPPPSSYNEQFF. In nucleotides, the CDR3 is TGTGCCAGCAGCTCTCCCCCGCCTAGCTCCTACAATGAGCAGTTCTTC.

The genes are TRBV28 and TRBJ1-2, with D unclear. Trimming removed 6 bases at V and 8 bases at J, with 7 bases between. Per the germline V gene, CDR1 is MDHEN and CDR2 is SYDVKM. The CDR3 is 10 amino acids. This CDR3 reads CASSPAGYTF. The CDR3 region has the DNA TGTGCCAGCAGCCCCGCAGGCTACACCTTC.

The chain employs TRBV6-1 and TRBJ2-5, with TRBD2 matching 16 bases. Germline-derived CDR1 and CDR2 are MNHNS and SASEGT. The CDR3 extends over 17 amino acids. With 3 bases clipped from V and 5 bases from J, the junction kept 6 bases outside the gene matches. For the CDR3, the DNA is TGTGCCAGCAGTGATCCGGGACTAGCGGGAGGGCCGGAGACCCAGTACTTC. Amino acid sequence: CASSDPGLAGGPETQYF.

This clone was picked up one time. DNA of the CDR3: TGTGCCAGCACCGGGACCGTCTACAATGAGCAGTTCTTC. It is translated as CASTGTVYNEQFF. This chain connects TRBV28 to TRBJ2-1; D is possibly TRBD1 or TRBD2 (5 bases each). This CDR3 has 13 amino acids. V lost 7 bases and J lost 3, with 10 bases in between. Germline V CDR1 and CDR2: MDHEN, SYDVKM.

V usage is TRBV10-3 and J usage is TRBJ2-1; 12 positions match TRBD2. CDR1 ENHRY and CDR2 SYGVKD come from the germline V gene. CDR3 size: 21 residues. The junction had 12 bases not matched to a gene; V was cut back by 0 bases and J by 0 bases. CDR3 nucleotide sequence: TGTGCCATCAGTGAGTCGAGGGGGTCTAGCGGGAGGGGAAGCTCCTACAATGAGCAGTTCTTC. It encodes CAISESRGSSGRGSSYNEQFF.

The chain couples TRBV11-2 to TRBJ2-1, with 8 bases fitting TRBD2. V lost 3 bases, J lost 2 bases, and 3 bases stayed unmatched. In germline, CDR1 is SGHAT, CDR2 FQNNGV. There are 15 residues in the CDR3. CDR3 nucleotide sequence: TGTGCCAGCAGCTTTCGGGGGGGGACCTACAATGAGCAGTTCTTC. This codes for CASSFRGGTYNEQFF.

The CDR3 region is CASSQDLKGIYGYTF. CDR3 bases: TGCGCCAGCAGCCAAGATTTGAAGGGTATCTATGGCTACACCTTC. The chain recombines TRBV4-3 with TRBJ1-2; D is undetermined. Between the trimmed V and J ends, which lost 0 bases and 4 bases, there was a span of 12 bases. Germline CDR1 reads LGHNA; CDR2 reads YSLEER. The CDR3 is made up of 15 amino acids.

The chain employs TRBV11-2 and TRBJ1-4; D is uncertain. Looked up from germline, CDR1 is SGHAT and CDR2 is FQNNGV. This CDR3 contains 15 residues. The V end lost 1 base, the J end lost 0 bases, and 6 bases lay between the germline ends. DNA of the CDR3: TGTGCCAGCAGCTTAGGAGGGTCAACTAATGAAAAACTGTTTTTT. It encodes CASSLGGSTNEKLFF.

V gene TRBV5-1 combines with J gene TRBJ2-7; TRBD2 agrees at 15 bases. After removal of 4 bases from V and 3 bases from J, the junction contained 11 bases not matched to a gene. Per the germline V gene, CDR1 is SGHRS and CDR2 is YFSETQ. The CDR3 extends over 18 amino acids. The CDR3 loop reads CASSLPGLAGGPNYEQYF. The CDR3 nucleotides read TGCGCCAGCAGCCTCCCGGGACTAGCGGGAGGACCCAACTACGAGCAGTACTTC. Full variable domain (remainder filled in from reference TRBV5-1 and TRBJ2-7): KAGVTQTPRYLIKTRGQQVTLSCSPISGHRSVSWYQQTPGQGLQFLFEYFSETQRNKGNFPGRFSGRQFSNSRSEMNVSTLELGDSALYLCASSLPGLAGGPNYEQYFGPGTRLTVT.

This sequence joins TRBV7-9 and TRBJ2-3; TRBD2 might be the D (7 bases). V lost 5 bases and J 9 bases, leaving 21 bases between the germline ends. This CDR3 contains 15 residues. Per germline, CDR1 SEHNR and CDR2 FQNEAQ (reference sequence). The CDR3 DNA follows: TGTGCCAGCAGCCCGGGTAGGGGGAGGGCCGAGACGCAGTATTTT. Protein product: CASSPGRGRAETQYF.

The rearrangement joins TRBV19 to TRBJ2-1; D remains unclear. CDR3 length: 11 amino acids. V was clipped by 1 base and J by 8 bases, with 3 bases between them. The V gene's germline CDR1 is LNHDA and CDR2 SQIVND (reference sequence). Here the CDR3 DNA reads TGTGCCAGTAGTATAGCGGATGAGCAGTTCTTC. This codes for CASSIADEQFF.

About this clone: Other DNA sequences in this specimen translate into the identical CDR3. The J gene is TRBJ1-3, the V gene TRBV6-5, with D unclear. The CDR3 is made up of 15 amino acids. Germline-derived CDR1 and CDR2 are MNHEY and SVGAGI. Trimming shortened V by 0 bases and J by 0 bases, and 6 bases separated the two germline ends. The CDR3 DNA is TGTGCCAGCAGTTACTCGATAGGCTCTGGAAACACCATATATTTT. This translates into CASSYSIGSGNTIYF.

The chain couples TRBV7-6 to TRBJ2-1; 8 positions agree with TRBD1. Germline CDR1 is SGHVS and CDR2 is FNYEAQ. The CDR3 totals 16 residues. V lost 5 bases and J lost 5; bases outside the gene matches: 11. In DNA, the CDR3 is TGTGCCAGCAGCCGCTCCGTCCCGGGACAGGACAATGAGCAGTTCTTC. It translates to CASSRSVPGQDNEQFF.

This chain uses TRBV5-6 with TRBJ2-5, with a weak D call TRBD1 (5 bases). Trimming cost V 1 base and J 1 base, with 11 bases left between them. Germline V lookup: CDR1 SGHDT, CDR2 YYEEEE. This CDR3 is built from 15 residues. The CDR3: CASSLKQGIQETQYF. DNA of the CDR3: TGTGCCAGCAGCTTGAAGCAGGGTATCCAAGAGACCCAGTACTTC.

This clone occurred a few times. Distinct nucleotide sequences in the sample also encode this CDR3. The V call is TRBV9, the J call TRBJ2-2; D is perhaps TRBD2 (5 bases). The V gene lost 3 bases and the J gene lost 1 base, with 7 bases spanning the gap. This CDR3 spans 14 amino acids. CDR1 and CDR2 from the germline V gene are SGDLS and YYNGEE. Written as DNA, the CDR3 is TGTGCCAGCAGCGGACGGGAGAACACCGGGGAGCTGTTTTTT. Its translation: CASSGRENTGELFF.

The V and J genes are TRBV5-1 and TRBJ2-7; 7 bases are shared with TRBD2. This CDR3 spans 17 amino acids. V gave up 0 bases and J gave up 1 base; unmatched junction bases: 10. CDR1 and CDR2 from the germline V gene are SGHRS and YFSETQ. Written as DNA, the CDR3 is TGCGCCAGCAGCTTGGAACGGGGCGGGAGAGGATCCTACGAGCAGTACTTC. Its translation is CASSLERGGRGSYEQYF.

The chain employs TRBV4-3 and TRBJ2-7; D perhaps matches TRBD2 (6 bases). V was shortened by 5 bases and J by 0 bases, with 14 bases between the two germline ends. CDR1 is LGHNA, CDR2 YSLEER, per germline. The CDR3 loop spans 15 amino acids. The CDR3 sequence is CASSDGLQSSYEQYF. CDR3 nucleotides: TGCGCCAGCAGCGATGGACTACAGAGCTCCTACGAGCAGTACTTC.

The sample holds one count of this clone. At the DNA level, this CDR3 is encoded by other sequences in the same sample as well. The CDR3 bases are TGTGCCTGGAGTTACAGGGGTTACGAGCAGTACTTC. This translates into CAWSYRGYEQYF. The rearrangement links TRBV30 to TRBJ2-7, with 7 bases fitting TRBD1. This CDR3 has 12 residues. Germline loops: CDR1 GTSNPN, CDR2 SVGIG (reference sequence). Trimming took 2 bases from V and 4 from J; bases not matched to a gene: 2. Looking up the rest from reference TRBV30 and TRBJ2-7 gives the full variable domain: SQTIHQWPATLVQPVGSPLSLECTVEGTSNPNLYWYRQAAGRGLQLLFYSVGIGQISSEVPQNLSASRPQDRQFILSSKKLLLSDSGFYLCAWSYRGYEQYFGPGTRLTVT.

V usage is TRBV10-3 and J usage is TRBJ2-7; D is possibly TRBD1 (6 bases). V lost 3 bases and J lost 3, with 15 bases in between. In germline, CDR1 is ENHRY, CDR2 SYGVKD. CDR3 length: 15 amino acids. CDR3 sequence reads: CAISDGGLGLYEQYF. The DNA of the CDR3 is TGTGCCATCAGTGATGGGGGCCTTGGGCTCTACGAGCAGTACTTC.

Here the CDR3 DNA reads TGCGCCAGCAGCTTCTCGGGACAGGGTATGGTTGAGCAGTTCTTC. It codes for CASSFSGQGMVEQFF. The chain joins TRBV5-1 to TRBJ2-1; 9 nucleotides align to TRBD1. Germline V gene sequence: CDR1 SGHRS, CDR2 YFSETQ. CDR3 size: 15 residues. V was pared by 2 bases and J by 9 bases, with 9 bases of the junction left unmatched.

The chain links TRBV25-1 to TRBJ2-2; 9 bases align to TRBD2. CDR3 length: 15 amino acids. With 3 bases clipped from V and 3 bases from J, the junction kept 2 bases outside the gene matches. CDR1 and CDR2 from the germline V gene are MGHDK and SYGVNS. CDR3 region: CASSDSGRYTGELFF. The DNA for the CDR3 is TGTGCCAGCAGTGATAGCGGGAGATACACCGGGGAGCTGTTTTTT. Complete variable domain (other parts from reference TRBV25-1 and TRBJ2-2): EADIYQTPRYLVIGTGKKITLECSQTMGHDKMYWYQQDPGMELHLIHYSYGVNSTEKGDLSSESTVSRIRTEHFPLTLESARPSHTSQYLCASSDSGRYTGELFFGEGSRLTVL.

This clone has a single count. The chain is built from TRBV4-1 and TRBJ2-3; D ambiguous. Germline V CDR1 and CDR2: MGHRA, YSYEKL. The CDR3 spans 15 residues. V was pared by 4 bases and J by 2 bases, with 13 bases between. CDR3 DNA sequence: TGCGCCAGCAGCCTTATGTACAGCTTCACAGATACGCAGTATTTT. Its protein product is CASSLMYSFTDTQYF.

The chain couples TRBV2 to TRBJ2-3; D might be TRBD2 (5 bases). Germline CDR1 SNHLY, CDR2 FYNNEI. The CDR3 length is 13 residues. Deletions cut 6 bases from V and 2 bases from J, with 9 bases between. Here the CDR3 DNA reads TGTGCCAGCAGGAGGGCCCCCACAGATACGCAGTATTTT. It yields the protein CASRRAPTDTQYF.

V is TRBV14 and J is TRBJ2-3; TRBD1 aligns across 7 bases. Germline loops: CDR1 SGHDN, CDR2 FVKESK. The CDR3 contains 14 residues. The V segment lost 2 bases and the J segment 6 bases; nucleotides outside the gene matches: 5. The CDR3 here is CASSQYQGEDTQYF. Written as DNA, the CDR3 is TGTGCCAGCAGCCAATACCAGGGGGAGGATACGCAGTATTTT.